This T cell receptor (beta chain) was recovered during a study of T cells expressing NK-cell markers. In the study overall: Sorted CD3+CD56-NKG2C+, CD3+CD56+NKG2C+ and CD3+CD56+NKG2C- T cells supplied the TCR beta repertoires.

TCRdb re-called the 5' RACE reads; one entry per CDR3 protein, DNA not given. The data show about 450,000 distinct CDR3 sequences, and the top ten clones hold approximately 6.8%. A note on this clonotype: The antigen remains unidentified.

Overall study results and limits: It remained uncertain whether the expanded NKG2C+ T cell clones were specific for HCMV antigens.

This TCR derives from a woman aged 18-70 years in good health. The sequenced sample was blood T cells: a sorted CD56 or NKG2C T cell subset, CD4+ or CD8+ T cells, or bulk PBMC T cells (not recorded which).

The CDR3 loop reads CASRPEGFEAFF. The V call is TRBV12-3 or TRBV12-4, the J call TRBJ1-1. The CDR3 contains 12 residues.